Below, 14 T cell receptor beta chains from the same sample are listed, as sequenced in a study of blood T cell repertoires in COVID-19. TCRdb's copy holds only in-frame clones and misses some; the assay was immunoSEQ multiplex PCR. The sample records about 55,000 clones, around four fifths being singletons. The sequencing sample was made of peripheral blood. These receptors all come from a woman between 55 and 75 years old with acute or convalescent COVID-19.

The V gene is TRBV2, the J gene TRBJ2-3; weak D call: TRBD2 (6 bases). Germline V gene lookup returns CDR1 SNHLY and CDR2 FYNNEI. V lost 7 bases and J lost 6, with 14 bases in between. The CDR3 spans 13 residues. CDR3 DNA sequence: TGTGCCAGCACGGGACTTACTAGGGATACGCAGTATTTT. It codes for CASTGLTRDTQYF.

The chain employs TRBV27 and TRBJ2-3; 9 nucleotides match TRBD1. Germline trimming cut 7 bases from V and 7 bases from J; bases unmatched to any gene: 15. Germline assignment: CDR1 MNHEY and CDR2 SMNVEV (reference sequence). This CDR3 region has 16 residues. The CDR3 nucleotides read TGTGCCAGCACCCGACGTGGGGACAGGGTTCCAAATACGCAGTATTTT. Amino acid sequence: CASTRRGDRVPNTQYF.

This CDR3 reads CASSEGTYGYTF. Here the CDR3 DNA reads TGTGCCAGCAGTGAAGGTACTTATGGCTACACCTTC. The V and J genes are TRBV2 and TRBJ1-2; D remains unclear. There are 12 residues in the CDR3. The V end was cut by 1 base, the J end by 5 bases, with 5 bases between. CDR1 is SNHLY, CDR2 FYNNEI, per germline.

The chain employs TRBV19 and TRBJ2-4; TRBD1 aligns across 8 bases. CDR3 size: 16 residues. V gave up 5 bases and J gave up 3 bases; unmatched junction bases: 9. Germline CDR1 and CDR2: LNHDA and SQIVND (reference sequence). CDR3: CASSDPRGPIKNIQYF. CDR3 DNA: TGTGCCAGTAGTGACCCCAGGGGGCCGATCAAAAACATTCAGTACTTC. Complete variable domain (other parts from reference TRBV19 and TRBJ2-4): DGGITQSPKYLFRKEGQNVTLSCEQNLNHDAMYWYRQDPGQGLRLIYYSQIVNDFQKGDIAEGYSVSREKKESFPLTVTSAQKNPTAFYLCASSDPRGPIKNIQYFGAGTRLSVL.

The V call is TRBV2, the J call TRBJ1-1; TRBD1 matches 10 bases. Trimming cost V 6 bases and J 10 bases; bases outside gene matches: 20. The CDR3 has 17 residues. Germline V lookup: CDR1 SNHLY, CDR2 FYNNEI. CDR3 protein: CASRRDRGFREGSGAFF. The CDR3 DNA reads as TGTGCCAGCAGAAGGGACAGGGGTTTTCGAGAGGGTAGCGGAGCTTTCTTT.

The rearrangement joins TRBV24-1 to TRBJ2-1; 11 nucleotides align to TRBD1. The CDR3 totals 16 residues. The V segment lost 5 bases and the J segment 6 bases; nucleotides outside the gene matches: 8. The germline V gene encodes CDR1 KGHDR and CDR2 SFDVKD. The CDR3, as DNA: TGTGCCACCAGTGCCCGCGGGACAGGGGGTTTCAATGAGCAGTTCTTC. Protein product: CATSARGTGGFNEQFF.

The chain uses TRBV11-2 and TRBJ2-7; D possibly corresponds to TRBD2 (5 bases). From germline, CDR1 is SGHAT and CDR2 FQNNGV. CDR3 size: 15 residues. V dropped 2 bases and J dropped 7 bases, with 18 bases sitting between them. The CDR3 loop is CASSLFGGSEGEQYF. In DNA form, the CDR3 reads TGTGCCAGCAGCTTATTCGGCGGTTCCGAGGGAGAGCAGTACTTC.

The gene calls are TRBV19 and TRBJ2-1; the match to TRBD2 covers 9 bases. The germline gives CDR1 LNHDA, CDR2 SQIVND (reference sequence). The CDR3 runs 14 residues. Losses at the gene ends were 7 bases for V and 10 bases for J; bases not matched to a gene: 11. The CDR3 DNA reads TGTGCCAGTACCCCCCGAGGAAGCGGGGGGGAGCAGTTCTTC. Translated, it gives CASTPRGSGGEQFF.

The CDR3 DNA follows: TGTGCCAGCAGCGTCGGACAGGGAACGGAGACCCAGTACTTC. Amino acids: CASSVGQGTETQYF. The chain employs TRBV11-2 and TRBJ2-5; 8 positions agree with TRBD1. Germline lookup yields CDR1 SGHAT and CDR2 FQNNGV. J gave up 5 bases and V 5 bases, and 7 bases lay outside the gene matches. The CDR3 sequence is 14 residues long.

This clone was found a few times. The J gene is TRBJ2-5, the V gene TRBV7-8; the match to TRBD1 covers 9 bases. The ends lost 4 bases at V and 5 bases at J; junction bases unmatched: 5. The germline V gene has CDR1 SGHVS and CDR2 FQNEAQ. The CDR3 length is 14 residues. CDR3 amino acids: CASSSRDREETQYF. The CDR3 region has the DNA TGTGCCAGCAGCTCCCGGGACAGGGAGGAGACCCAGTACTTC.

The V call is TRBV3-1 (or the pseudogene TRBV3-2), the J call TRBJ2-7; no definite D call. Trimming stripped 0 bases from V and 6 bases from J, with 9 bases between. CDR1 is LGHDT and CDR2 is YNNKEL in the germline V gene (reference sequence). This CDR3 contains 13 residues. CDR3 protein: CASSQDRLSEQYF. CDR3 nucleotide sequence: TGTGCCAGCAGCCAAGATAGATTATCCGAGCAGTACTTC.

The CDR3 nucleotides read TGTGCCAGCAGTCCCCCCCTAGGCAACACTGAAGCTTTCTTT. Translating gives CASSPPLGNTEAFF. The genes are TRBV6-5 and TRBJ1-1; D unresolved. CDR1 is MNHEY and CDR2 is SVGAGI in the germline V gene. CDR3 length: 14 amino acids. V lost 5 bases and J 2 bases, leaving 12 bases between the germline ends.

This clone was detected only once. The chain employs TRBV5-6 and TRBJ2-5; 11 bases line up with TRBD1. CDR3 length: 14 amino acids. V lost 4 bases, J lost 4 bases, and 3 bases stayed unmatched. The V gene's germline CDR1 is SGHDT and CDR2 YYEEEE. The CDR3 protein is CASSTDRGLETQYF. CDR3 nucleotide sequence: TGTGCCAGCAGCACGGACAGGGGGCTAGAGACCCAGTACTTC.

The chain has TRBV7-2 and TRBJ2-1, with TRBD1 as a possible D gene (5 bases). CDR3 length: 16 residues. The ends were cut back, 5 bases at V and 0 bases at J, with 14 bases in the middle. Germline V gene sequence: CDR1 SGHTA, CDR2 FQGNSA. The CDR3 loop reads CASSPRTGSSYNEQFF. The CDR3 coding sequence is TGTGCCAGCAGCCCGCGAACAGGAAGCTCCTACAATGAGCAGTTCTTC.